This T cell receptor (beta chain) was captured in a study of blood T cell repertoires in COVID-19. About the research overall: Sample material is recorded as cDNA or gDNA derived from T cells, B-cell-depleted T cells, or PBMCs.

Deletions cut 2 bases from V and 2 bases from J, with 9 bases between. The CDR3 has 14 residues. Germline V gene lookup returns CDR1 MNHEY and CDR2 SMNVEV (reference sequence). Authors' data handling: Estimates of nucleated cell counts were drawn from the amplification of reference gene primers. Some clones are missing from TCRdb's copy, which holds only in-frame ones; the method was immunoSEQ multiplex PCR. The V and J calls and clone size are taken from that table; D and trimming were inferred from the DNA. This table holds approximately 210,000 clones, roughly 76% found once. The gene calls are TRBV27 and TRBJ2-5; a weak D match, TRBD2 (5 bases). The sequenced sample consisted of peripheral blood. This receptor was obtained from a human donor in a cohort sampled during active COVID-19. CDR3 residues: CASSLEGGQETQYF. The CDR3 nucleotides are TGTGCCAGCAGTTTAGAGGGCGGGCAAGAGACCCAGTACTTC.